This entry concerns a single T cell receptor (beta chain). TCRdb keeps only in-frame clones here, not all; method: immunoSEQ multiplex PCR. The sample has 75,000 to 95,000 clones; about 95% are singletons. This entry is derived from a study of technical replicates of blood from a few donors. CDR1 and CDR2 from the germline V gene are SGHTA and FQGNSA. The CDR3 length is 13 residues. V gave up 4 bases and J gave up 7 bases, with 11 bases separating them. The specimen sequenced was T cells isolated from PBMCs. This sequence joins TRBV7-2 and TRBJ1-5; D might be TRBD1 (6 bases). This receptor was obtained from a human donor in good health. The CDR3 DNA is TGTGCCAGCAGCTCTGGGGGCCGGCAGCCCCAGCATTTT. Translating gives CASSSGGRQPQHF.